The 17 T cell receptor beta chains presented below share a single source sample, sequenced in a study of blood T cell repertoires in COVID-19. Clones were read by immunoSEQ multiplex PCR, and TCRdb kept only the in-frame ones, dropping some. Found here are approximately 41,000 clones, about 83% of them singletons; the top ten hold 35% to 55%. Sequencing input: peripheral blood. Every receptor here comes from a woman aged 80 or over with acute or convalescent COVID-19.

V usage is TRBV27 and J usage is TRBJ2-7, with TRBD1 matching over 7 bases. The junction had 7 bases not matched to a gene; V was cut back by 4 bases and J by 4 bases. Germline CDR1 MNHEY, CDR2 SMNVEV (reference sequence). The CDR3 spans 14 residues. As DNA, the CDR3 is TGTGCCAGCAGTTCCGGGACAGCCAGATACGAGCAGTACTTC. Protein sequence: CASSSGTARYEQYF.

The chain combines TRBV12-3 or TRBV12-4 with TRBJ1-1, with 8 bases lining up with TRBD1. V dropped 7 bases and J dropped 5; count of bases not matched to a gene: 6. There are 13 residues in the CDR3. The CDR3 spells CASTRTGFTEAFF. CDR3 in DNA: TGTGCCAGCACCCGGACAGGGTTTACTGAAGCTTTCTTT.

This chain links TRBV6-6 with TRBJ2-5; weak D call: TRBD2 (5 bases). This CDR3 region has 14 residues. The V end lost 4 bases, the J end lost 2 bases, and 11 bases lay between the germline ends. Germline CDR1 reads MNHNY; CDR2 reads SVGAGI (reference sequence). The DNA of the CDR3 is TGTGCCAGCAGTTCTAACGGAGGACAAGAGACCCAGTACTTC. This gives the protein CASSSNGGQETQYF.

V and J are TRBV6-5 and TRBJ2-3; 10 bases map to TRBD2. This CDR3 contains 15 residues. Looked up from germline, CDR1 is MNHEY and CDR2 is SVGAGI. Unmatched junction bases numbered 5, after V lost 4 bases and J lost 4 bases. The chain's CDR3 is CASSFLSGGSDTQYF. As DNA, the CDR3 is TGTGCCAGCAGTTTCCTTAGCGGGGGGTCAGATACGCAGTATTTT.

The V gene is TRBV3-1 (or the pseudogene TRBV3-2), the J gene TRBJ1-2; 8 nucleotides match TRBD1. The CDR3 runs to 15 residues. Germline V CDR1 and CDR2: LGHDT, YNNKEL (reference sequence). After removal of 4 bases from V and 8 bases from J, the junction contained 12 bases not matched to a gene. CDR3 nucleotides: TGTGCCAGCAGCCCTCAAGGGACAGGAAGGCTCGGCTACACCTTC. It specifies CASSPQGTGRLGYTF.

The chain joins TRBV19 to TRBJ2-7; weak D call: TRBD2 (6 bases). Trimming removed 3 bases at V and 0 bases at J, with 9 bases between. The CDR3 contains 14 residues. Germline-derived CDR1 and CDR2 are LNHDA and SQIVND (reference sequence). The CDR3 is CASSIGGSSYEQYF. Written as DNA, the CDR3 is TGTGCCAGTAGTATTGGGGGGAGCTCCTACGAGCAGTACTTC.

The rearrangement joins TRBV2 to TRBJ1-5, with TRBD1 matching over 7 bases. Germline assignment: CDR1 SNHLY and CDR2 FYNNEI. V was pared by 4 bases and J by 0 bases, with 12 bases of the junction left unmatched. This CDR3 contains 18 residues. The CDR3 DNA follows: TGTGCCAGCAGTGGCGAGTTCCGGGACAGCTATAGCAATCAGCCCCAGCATTTT. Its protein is CASSGEFRDSYSNQPQHF.

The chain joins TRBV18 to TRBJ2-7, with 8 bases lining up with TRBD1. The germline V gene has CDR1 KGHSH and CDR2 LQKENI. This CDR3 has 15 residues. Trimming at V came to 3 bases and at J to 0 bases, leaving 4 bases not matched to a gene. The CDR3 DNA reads TGTGCCAGCTCACCCCAGGGGGCCCCCTCCTACGAGCAGTACTTC. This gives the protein CASSPQGAPSYEQYF.

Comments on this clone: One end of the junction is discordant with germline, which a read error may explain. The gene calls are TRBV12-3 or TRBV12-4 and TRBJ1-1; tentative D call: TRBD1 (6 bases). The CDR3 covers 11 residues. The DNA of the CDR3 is TGTGCCACCAGTCAGGGGACTGAAGCTTTCTTT. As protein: CATSQGTEAFF.

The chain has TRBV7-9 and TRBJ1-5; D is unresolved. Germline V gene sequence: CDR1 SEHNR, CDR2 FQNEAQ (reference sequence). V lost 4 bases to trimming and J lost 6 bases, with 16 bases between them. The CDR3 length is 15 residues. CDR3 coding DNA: TGTGCCAGCAGCTCGGGGTCGGGAGGCAGTCAGCCCCAGCATTTT. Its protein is CASSSGSGGSQPQHF.

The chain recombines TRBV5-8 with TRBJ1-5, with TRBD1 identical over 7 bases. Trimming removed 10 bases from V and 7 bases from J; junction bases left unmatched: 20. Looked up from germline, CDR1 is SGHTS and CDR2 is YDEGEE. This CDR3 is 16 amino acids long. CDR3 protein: CAGTPPLTGFQQPQHF. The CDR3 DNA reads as TGTGCCGGAACTCCACCCCTGACAGGGTTCCAACAGCCCCAGCATTTT.

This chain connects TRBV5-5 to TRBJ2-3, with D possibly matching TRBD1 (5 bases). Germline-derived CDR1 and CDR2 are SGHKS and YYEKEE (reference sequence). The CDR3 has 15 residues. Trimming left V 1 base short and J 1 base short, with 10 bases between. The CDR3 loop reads CASSLQGSGTDTQYF. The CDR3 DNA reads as TGTGCCAGCAGCTTGCAGGGTTCGGGCACAGATACGCAGTATTTT.

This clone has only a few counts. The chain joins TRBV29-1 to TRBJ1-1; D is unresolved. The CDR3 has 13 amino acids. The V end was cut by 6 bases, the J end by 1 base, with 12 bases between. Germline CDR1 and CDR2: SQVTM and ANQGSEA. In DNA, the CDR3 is TGCAGCGTCCAAATCACATGGAACACTGAAGCTTTCTTT. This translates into CSVQITWNTEAFF. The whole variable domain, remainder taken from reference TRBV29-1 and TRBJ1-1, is SAVISQKPSRDICQRGTSLTIQCQVDSQVTMMFWYRQQPGQSLTLIATANQGSEATYESGFVIDKFPISRPNLTFSTLTVSNMSPEDSSIYLCSVQITWNTEAFFGQGTRLTVV.

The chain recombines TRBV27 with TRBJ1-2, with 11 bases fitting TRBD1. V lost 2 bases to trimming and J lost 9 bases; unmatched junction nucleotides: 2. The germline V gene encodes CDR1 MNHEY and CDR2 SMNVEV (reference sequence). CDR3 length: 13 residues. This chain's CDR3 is CASSLGQGASYTF. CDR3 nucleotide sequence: TGTGCCAGCAGTTTAGGACAGGGGGCGAGCTACACCTTC.

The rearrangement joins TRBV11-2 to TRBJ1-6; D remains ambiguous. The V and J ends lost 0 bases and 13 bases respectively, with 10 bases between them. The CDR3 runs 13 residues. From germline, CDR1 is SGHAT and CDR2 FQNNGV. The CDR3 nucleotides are TGTGCCAGCAGCTTAGATGTCCAGGATCCCCTCCACTTT. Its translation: CASSLDVQDPLHF.

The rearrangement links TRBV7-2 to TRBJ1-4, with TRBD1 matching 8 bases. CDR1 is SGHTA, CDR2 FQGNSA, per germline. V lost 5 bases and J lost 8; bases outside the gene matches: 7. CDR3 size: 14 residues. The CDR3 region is CASSQGARREKLFF. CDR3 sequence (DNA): TGTGCCAGCAGCCAGGGGGCCCGCAGGGAAAAACTGTTTTTT. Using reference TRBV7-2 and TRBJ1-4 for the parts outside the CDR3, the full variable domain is GAGVSQSPSNKVTEKGKDVELRCDPISGHTALYWYRQSLGQGLEFLIYFQGNSAPDKSGLPSDRFSAERTGGSVSTLTIQRTQQEDSAVYLCASSQGARREKLFFGSGTQLSVL.

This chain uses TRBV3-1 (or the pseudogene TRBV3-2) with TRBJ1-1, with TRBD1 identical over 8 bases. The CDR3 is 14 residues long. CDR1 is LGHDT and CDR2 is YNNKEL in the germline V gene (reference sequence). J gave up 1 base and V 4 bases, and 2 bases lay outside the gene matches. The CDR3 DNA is TGTGCCAGCAGCCGGGGACAGGCGAACACTGAAGCTTTCTTT. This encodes CASSRGQANTEAFF.